The following is a T cell receptor beta chain sequence with its context. No antigen is known for it. The ends were cut back, 1 base at V and 1 base at J, with 13 bases in the middle. The germline gives CDR1 SGHTA, CDR2 FQGNSA. This CDR3 contains 16 residues. The data were obtained in a study of response to subunit inactivated influenza vaccine. Study-level points and caveats: With each seasonal influenza vaccination, the authors suggested, few new T cells are recruited.

TCRdb recomputed calls from the RT-PCR reads with MiXCR, one row per CDR3 protein. The top ten clones hold roughly 10% of a sample with 300,000 to 350,000 distinct CDR3 sequences, 21% of them seen once. The starting material was PBMCs from blood, obtained about 20 months after vaccination. This chain uses TRBV7-2 with TRBJ1-2; no clear D. This TCR derives from a man between 50 and 70 years old who received an inactivated influenza vaccine. This chain's CDR3 is CASSLDFGIDNYGYTF. In nucleotides, the CDR3 is TGTGCCAGCAGCTTAGATTTCGGGATTGATAACTATGGCTACACCTTC.